The 24 T cell receptor beta chains below come from one sample, sequenced in a study of blood T cell repertoires in COVID-19. Clones were read by immunoSEQ multiplex PCR, and TCRdb kept only the in-frame ones, dropping some. The sample includes about 170,000 clones, around 84% of them seen just once. The sequencing sample was made of peripheral blood. Receptors were obtained from a woman between 65 and 79 years old with COVID-19, enrolled during active disease.

This chain connects TRBV18 to TRBJ1-2, with 7 bases aligning to TRBD1. Germline CDR1 and CDR2: KGHSH and LQKENI. The CDR3 has 14 amino acids. Unmatched junction bases numbered 5, after V lost 2 bases and J lost 5 bases. The CDR3 loop reads CASSPNRGSYGYTF. CDR3 sequence (DNA): TGTGCCAGCTCACCAAACAGGGGTTCATATGGCTACACCTTC.

This rearrangement joins TRBV20-1 to TRBJ2-5; 11 nucleotides align to TRBD1. Germline-derived CDR1 and CDR2 are DFQATT and SNEGSKA (reference sequence). The CDR3 is made up of 15 amino acids. V dropped 3 bases and J dropped 4; count of bases not matched to a gene: 7. DNA for the CDR3: TGCAGTGCTAGTGGGACAGGGGGTGGGGCAGAGACCCAGTACTTC. Amino acid sequence: CSASGTGGGAETQYF.

The gene calls are TRBV11-3 and TRBJ2-3, with 10 bases matching TRBD2. The germline V gene has CDR1 SGHNT and CDR2 YENEEA. This CDR3 has 17 amino acids. V lost 1 base, J lost 0 bases, and 4 bases stayed unmatched. CDR3: CASSLVLSGGSTDTQYF. The CDR3 DNA reads TGTGCCAGCAGCTTAGTACTTAGCGGGGGGAGCACAGATACGCAGTATTTT.

V usage is TRBV2 and J usage is TRBJ1-2; no firm D call. The CDR3 has 14 amino acids. V shed 5 bases and J shed 7 bases, with 17 bases lying between them. The germline V gene has CDR1 SNHLY and CDR2 FYNNEI. The CDR3 region is CASSPRVDLFGYTF. CDR3 DNA sequence: TGTGCCAGCAGTCCGCGGGTCGACTTATTTGGCTACACCTTC. Full variable domain (outside the CDR3, taken from reference TRBV2 and TRBJ1-2): EPEVTQTPSHQVTQMGQEVILRCVPISNHLYFYWYRQILGQKVEFLVSFYNNEISEKSEIFDDQFSVERPDGSNFTLKIRSTKLEDSAMYFCASSPRVDLFGYTFGSGTRLTVV.

The rearrangement links TRBV23-1 to TRBJ1-6, with 8 bases that match TRBD1. TRBV23-1 is an ORF, and what it does is uncertain. The CDR3 is made up of 15 amino acids. Losses at the gene ends were 4 bases for V and 6 bases for J; bases not matched to a gene: 5. In DNA, the CDR3 is TGCGCCAGCAGTCCCCGTGACAGGGGTAATTCACCCCTCCACTTT. It specifies CASSPRDRGNSPLHF.

This chain joins TRBV29-1 and TRBJ2-4; a weak D match, TRBD1 (6 bases). Germline-derived CDR1 and CDR2 are SQVTM and ANQGSEA. The ends were cut back, 4 bases at V and 2 bases at J, with 12 bases in the middle. The CDR3 length is 14 residues. CDR3 region: CSVVGGQSKNIQYF. As DNA, the CDR3 is TGCAGCGTTGTTGGTGGACAGTCCAAAAACATTCAGTACTTC.

The chain joins TRBV6-5 to TRBJ2-5; D perhaps matches TRBD1 (6 bases). Germline V lookup: CDR1 MNHEY, CDR2 SVGAGI. Trimming took off 0 bases at V and 1 base at J, with 12 bases between the two ends. This CDR3 is 16 amino acids long. CDR3 loop: CASSYSRGIGQETQYF. CDR3 in DNA: TGTGCCAGCAGTTACTCGAGGGGGATCGGCCAAGAGACCCAGTACTTC.

This rearrangement joins TRBV18 to TRBJ1-2, with D uncertain. The germline gives CDR1 KGHSH, CDR2 LQKENI. This CDR3 has 14 amino acids. V lost 5 bases to trimming and J lost 6 bases, with 16 bases between them. DNA for the CDR3: TGTGCCAGCTCATACACAGCCCCGCCTGATGGCTACACCTTC. Its protein product is CASSYTAPPDGYTF.

The chain combines TRBV3-1 (or the pseudogene TRBV3-2) with TRBJ1-5; D remains ambiguous. The CDR3 length is 14 residues. CDR1 is LGHDT, CDR2 YNNKEL, per germline (reference sequence). With 1 base removed from V and 7 bases from J, the gap between germline ends came to 11 bases. The CDR3, as DNA: TGTGCCAGCAGCCAAGGGTGGACTGGGCAGCCCCAGCATTTT. Protein: CASSQGWTGQPQHF.

The chain joins TRBV4-1 to TRBJ2-3, with 9 bases fitting TRBD1. The CDR3 contains 14 residues. CDR1 is MGHRA, CDR2 YSYEKL, per germline. Trimming cost V 0 bases and J 6 bases; bases outside gene matches: 1. The chain's CDR3 is CASSQEGTGDTQYF. The CDR3, as DNA: TGCGCCAGCAGCCAAGAAGGGACAGGGGATACGCAGTATTTT.

V is TRBV5-1 and J is TRBJ1-4; 11 nucleotides line up with TRBD1. V lost 3 bases and J lost 7; bases outside the gene matches: 5. The CDR3 spans 15 residues. Germline V lookup: CDR1 SGHRS, CDR2 YFSETQ. In DNA form, the CDR3 reads TGCGCCAGCAGCTCGGGACAGGGGGGAGGTGAAAAACTGTTTTTT. Its protein is CASSSGQGGGEKLFF.

The V call is TRBV5-5, the J call TRBJ1-2; 8 nucleotides match TRBD1. V lost 9 bases, J lost 4 bases, and 8 bases stayed unmatched. CDR1 and CDR2 (germline): SGHKS, YYEKEE (reference sequence). The CDR3 contains 13 residues. The CDR3 coding sequence is TGTGCCACGGCCCACGACAGGGGCTATGGCTACACCTTC. Amino acid sequence: CATAHDRGYGYTF.

The rearrangement joins TRBV18 to TRBJ2-5, with D perhaps matching TRBD1 (5 bases). This CDR3 spans 13 amino acids. The V end lost 3 bases, the J end lost 5 bases, and 10 bases lay between the germline ends. The V gene's germline CDR1 is KGHSH and CDR2 LQKENI. CDR3 bases: TGTGCCAGCTCACCCCAGACAGTGGAGACCCAGTACTTC. Translated, it gives CASSPQTVETQYF. The variable domain in full, completed from reference TRBV18 and TRBJ2-5, reads NAGVMQNPRHLVRRRGQEARLRCSPMKGHSHVYWYRQLPEEGLKFMVYLQKENIIDESGMPKERFSAEFPKEGPSILRIQQVVRGDSAAYFCASSPQTVETQYFGPGTRLLVL.

The chain uses TRBV5-1 and TRBJ2-5; 9 bases agree with TRBD2. Germline values: CDR1 SGHRS, CDR2 YFSETQ. The CDR3 has 16 residues. After removal of 1 base from V and 4 bases from J, the junction contained 8 bases not matched to a gene. CDR3 nucleotides: TGCGCCAGCAGCTTGATGATAGCGGGAGTGGGAGAGACCCAGTACTTC. This gives the protein CASSLMIAGVGETQYF.

The chain employs TRBV28 and TRBJ1-1; D gene ambiguous. Germline CDR1 MDHEN, CDR2 SYDVKM. Between the trimmed V and J ends, which lost 8 bases and 0 bases, there was a span of 19 bases. This CDR3 has 16 residues. Here the CDR3 DNA reads TGTGCCAGCCTCTTCCGCCACAGTAAAATGAACACTGAAGCTTTCTTT. Protein sequence: CASLFRHSKMNTEAFF. The full variable domain, in which reference TRBV28 and TRBJ1-1 provide the parts outside the CDR3, is DVKVTQSSRYLVKRTGEKVFLECVQDMDHENMFWYRQDPGLGLRLIYFSYDVKMKEKGDIPEGYSVSREKKERFSLILESASTNQTSMYLCASLFRHSKMNTEAFFGQGTRLTVV.

This chain connects TRBV28 to TRBJ1-2, with TRBD1 identical over 7 bases. CDR3 size: 14 residues. V lost 6 bases and J lost 4; bases outside the gene matches: 8. CDR1 is MDHEN and CDR2 is SYDVKM in the germline V gene. The CDR3 DNA reads TGTGCCAGCAGGGAGAGGGACAGATTCTATGGCTACACCTTC. It is translated as CASRERDRFYGYTF.

The rearrangement links TRBV27 to TRBJ1-1; D unresolved. This CDR3 contains 13 residues. Trimming pared 3 bases from V and 4 bases from J, leaving 9 bases between. Germline CDR1 reads MNHEY; CDR2 reads SMNVEV (reference sequence). CDR3 DNA sequence: TGTGCCAGCAGTTTCGGGGAATTCACTGAAGCTTTCTTT. It yields the protein CASSFGEFTEAFF.

This clone was observed a single time. This chain joins TRBV19 and TRBJ2-2; 8 positions agree with TRBD1. The CDR3 spans 15 residues. Trimming cost V 5 bases and J 4 bases; bases outside gene matches: 6. Germline assignment: CDR1 LNHDA and CDR2 SQIVND (reference sequence). DNA of the CDR3: TGTGCCAGTAGTGCCGACAGGGGAGTCACCGGGGAGCTGTTTTTT. Encoded protein: CASSADRGVTGELFF.

The table lists this clone with a count of one. V is TRBV5-1 and J is TRBJ1-3; TRBD1 aligns across 7 bases. The CDR3 has 14 amino acids. Germline loops: CDR1 SGHRS, CDR2 YFSETQ. J lost 4 bases, V lost 4 bases, and 5 bases had no gene match. The CDR3 DNA sequence: TGCGCCAGCAGCGTAGCGGGACAGGGAAACACCATATATTTT. Translation gives CASSVAGQGNTIYF.

The chain has TRBV14 and TRBJ1-1, with TRBD1 as a possible D gene (5 bases). Germline assignment: CDR1 SGHDN and CDR2 FVKESK. V was trimmed by 3 bases and J by 5 bases, leaving 10 bases between them. This CDR3 spans 13 amino acids. The CDR3, as DNA: TGTGCCAGCAGCCACAGGGTGTGGACTGAAGCTTTCTTT. It translates to CASSHRVWTEAFF.

CDR3 loop: CASSGEGFHNEQFF. The CDR3 coding sequence is TGTGCCAGCAGCGGGGAGGGATTCCACAATGAGCAGTTCTTC. This chain uses TRBV9 with TRBJ2-1, with TRBD2 matching 7 bases. Germline V CDR1 and CDR2: SGDLS, YYNGEE. This CDR3 has 14 amino acids. The V and J ends lost 3 bases and 5 bases, in that order; junction bases with no gene match: 5.

This clone was counted a few times. V usage is TRBV7-3 and J usage is TRBJ1-1; D ambiguous. The CDR3 runs 15 residues. Germline loops: CDR1 SGHTA, CDR2 FQGTGA. V was pared by 2 bases and J by 2 bases, with 12 bases between. The CDR3 loop is CASSLLGGENTEAFF. In DNA, the CDR3 is TGTGCCAGCAGCTTATTAGGCGGGGAAAACACTGAAGCTTTCTTT.

V is TRBV28 and J is TRBJ1-1; the D is unclear. The germline V and J ends were trimmed by 5 bases and 0 bases, with 13 bases remaining between them. The CDR3 totals 15 residues. Looked up from germline, CDR1 is MDHEN and CDR2 is SYDVKM. The CDR3 loop is CASSPATSVNTEAFF. The DNA of the CDR3 is TGTGCCAGCAGTCCGGCGACGAGCGTGAACACTGAAGCTTTCTTT. The entire variable domain, with the rest obtained from reference TRBV28 and TRBJ1-1, is as follows: DVKVTQSSRYLVKRTGEKVFLECVQDMDHENMFWYRQDPGLGLRLIYFSYDVKMKEKGDIPEGYSVSREKKERFSLILESASTNQTSMYLCASSPATSVNTEAFFGQGTRLTVV.

The chain combines TRBV30 with TRBJ1-5; the D gene is possibly TRBD1 (6 bases). The length of the CDR3 is 14 residues. The germline V gene encodes CDR1 GTSNPN and CDR2 SVGIG (reference sequence). Between the trimmed V and J ends, which lost 3 bases and 6 bases, there was a span of 15 bases. In DNA form, the CDR3 reads TGTGCCTGGAGGGCCAGGGGTGTGGGTCAGCCCCAGCATTTT. This translates into CAWRARGVGQPQHF.